The 24 T cell receptor beta chains presented below share a single source sample, sequenced in a study of shared clonotypes between healthy human individuals. Clones were sequenced by immunoSEQ multiplex PCR, and TCRdb holds only the in-frame ones, with some missing. This sample has approximately 2,300,000 clones; 92% occur once, and the top ten carry around 0.38%. Material: naive CD4+ T cells from PBMCs. Stated subset: CD45RA+ positively selected. The source of these receptors is a man aged 18 to 29 in good health. Some clones in this sample may be carry-over from other donors' samples.

This chain uses TRBV5-1 with TRBJ2-5, with D perhaps matching TRBD2 (6 bases). The germline V gene encodes CDR1 SGHRS and CDR2 YFSETQ. CDR3 size: 15 residues. Trimming took 0 bases from V and 4 from J, leaving 13 bases between them. The CDR3 nucleotides read TGCGCCAGCAGCTTGGCCGGGTCGGGGGTAGAGACCCAGTACTTC. As protein: CASSLAGSGVETQYF.

This clone was seen a few times. V usage is TRBV18 and J usage is TRBJ1-1; 10 nucleotides align to TRBD1. The junction had 4 bases not matched to a gene; V was cut back by 7 bases and J by 5 bases. Per the germline V gene, CDR1 is KGHSH and CDR2 is LQKENI. The CDR3 contains 13 residues. The CDR3 region is CASWADRGTEAFF. The CDR3 DNA reads TGTGCCAGCTGGGCGGACAGGGGGACTGAAGCTTTCTTT.

This chain's CDR3 is CASRKPGGTEAFF. The CDR3 DNA sequence: TGTGCCAGCAGAAAACCGGGGGGAACTGAAGCTTTCTTT. V is TRBV6-5 and J is TRBJ1-1; the D gene is possibly TRBD1 (5 bases). The CDR3 is 13 amino acids. Trimming cost V 6 bases and J 5 bases, with 13 bases left between them. Germline CDR1 reads MNHEY; CDR2 reads SVGAGI.

The chain uses TRBV14 and TRBJ1-2, with D possibly TRBD1 on 6 matching bases. The CDR3 contains 15 residues. Germline V gene lookup returns CDR1 SGHDN and CDR2 FVKESK. V lost 0 bases and J lost 4, with 12 bases in between. The CDR3 reads CASSQDHREGYGYTF. Written as DNA, the CDR3 is TGTGCCAGCAGCCAAGATCACAGGGAGGGCTATGGCTACACCTTC.

A remark on this clone: The sample has other DNA sequences that encode this CDR3 too. The chain has TRBV5-6 and TRBJ1-1; a possible D gene is TRBD1 (5 bases). The ends were cut back, 4 bases at V and 5 bases at J, with 15 bases in the middle. This CDR3 region has 14 residues. Germline CDR1 and CDR2: SGHDT and YYEEEE. For the CDR3, the DNA is TGTGCCAGCAGCCTACGGGGGGTCGGGACTGAAGCTTTCTTT. Translation gives CASSLRGVGTEAFF. Complete variable domain (other parts from reference TRBV5-6 and TRBJ1-1): DAGVTQSPTHLIKTRGQQVTLRCSPKSGHDTVSWYQQALGQGPQFIFQYYEEEERQRGNFPDRFSGHQFPNYSSELNVNALLLGDSALYLCASSLRGVGTEAFFGQGTRLTVV.

The gene calls are TRBV15 and TRBJ2-5; no firm D call. Trimming pared 1 base from V and 1 base from J, leaving 4 bases between. The CDR3 has 13 residues. Germline loops: CDR1 LNHNV, CDR2 YYDKDF (reference sequence). CDR3 sequence reads: CATSRGVQETQYF. The CDR3 DNA follows: TGTGCCACCAGCAGAGGGGTCCAAGAGACCCAGTACTTC.

The gene calls are TRBV9 and TRBJ2-1; 10 bases align to TRBD2. The V gene's germline CDR1 is SGDLS and CDR2 YYNGEE. V shed 3 bases, J shed 2 bases, and the junction held 2 bases outside the gene matches. This CDR3 is 15 amino acids long. The CDR3: CASSDTSGTYNEQFF. For the CDR3, the DNA is TGTGCCAGCAGCGACACTAGCGGGACCTACAATGAGCAGTTCTTC.

The chain is built from TRBV18 and TRBJ1-1; 8 nucleotides match TRBD1. The junction had 8 bases not matched to a gene; V was cut back by 2 bases and J by 0 bases. This CDR3 has 17 residues. From germline, CDR1 is KGHSH and CDR2 LQKENI. Here the CDR3 reads CASSPSSRQGLNTEAFF. CDR3 nucleotides: TGTGCCAGCTCACCAAGTAGTAGACAGGGGTTGAACACTGAAGCTTTCTTT.

This chain joins TRBV30 and TRBJ2-5; D possibly uses TRBD1 or TRBD2 (6 bases each). The assigned J gene may be wrong: the sequence end matches TRBJ2-7 better. Germline values: CDR1 GTSNPN, CDR2 SVGIG (reference sequence). The CDR3 totals 14 residues. The CDR3 region is CAWEWRGRKVEQYF. In DNA form, the CDR3 reads TGTGCCTGGGAATGGAGGGGGAGGAAGGTCGAGCAGTACTTC.

Worth noting for this clone: The identical CDR3 is also encoded by other nucleotide sequences in the sample. The chain recombines TRBV5-6 with TRBJ2-7; D unclear. From germline, CDR1 is SGHDT and CDR2 YYEEEE. The CDR3 sequence is 12 residues long. V was shortened by 0 bases and J by 4 bases, with 5 bases between the two germline ends. The CDR3 protein is CASSLVGYEQYF. The CDR3 DNA reads TGTGCCAGCAGCTTGGTCGGTTACGAGCAGTACTTC.

The genes are TRBV25-1 and TRBJ2-5; 8 positions agree with TRBD1. The V segment lost 5 bases and the J segment 2 bases; nucleotides outside the gene matches: 4. CDR1 and CDR2 (germline): MGHDK, SYGVNS. The length of the CDR3 is 14 residues. The CDR3 bases are TGTGCCAGCAGTCGTCGACAGGGGCAAGAGACCCAGTACTTC. Amino acid sequence: CASSRRQGQETQYF. The full variable domain, with the rest looked up from reference TRBV25-1 and TRBJ2-5, is EADIYQTPRYLVIGTGKKITLECSQTMGHDKMYWYQQDPGMELHLIHYSYGVNSTEKGDLSSESTVSRIRTEHFPLTLESARPSHTSQYLCASSRRQGQETQYFGPGTRLLVL.

The rearrangement joins TRBV14 to TRBJ2-7, with 8 bases lining up with TRBD2. With V trimmed by 4 bases and J by 10 bases, 15 bases remained unmatched. Germline V gene data show CDR1 as SGHDN and CDR2 as FVKESK. This CDR3 spans 15 amino acids. For the CDR3, the DNA is TGTGCCAGCAGCCCCTTTGGGCGGGAGGCCCTCGAACAGTACTTC. Amino acid sequence: CASSPFGREALEQYF.

Concerning this clone itself: The sample holds other DNA sequences that translate to the same CDR3. The chain is built from TRBV18 and TRBJ2-7; 7 positions agree with TRBD1. In germline, CDR1 is KGHSH, CDR2 LQKENI. The CDR3 contains 16 residues. V dropped 3 bases and J dropped 0; count of bases not matched to a gene: 8. CDR3 sequence: CASSPLRDRSSYEQYF. CDR3 DNA sequence: TGTGCCAGCTCACCCTTGAGGGACAGAAGCTCCTACGAGCAGTACTTC.

This clone was detected only a few times. This rearrangement joins TRBV18 to TRBJ2-2; D uncertain. The germline V gene encodes CDR1 KGHSH and CDR2 LQKENI. This CDR3 contains 13 residues. V lost 1 base and J 6 bases, leaving 6 bases between the germline ends. CDR3 loop: CASSPRVPGELFF. CDR3 coding DNA: TGTGCCAGCTCACCACGGGTACCCGGGGAGCTGTTTTTT.

The chain is built from TRBV11-3 and TRBJ2-1; the D gene could be TRBD1 or TRBD2 (5 bases each). CDR3 size: 16 residues. Trimming pared 0 bases from V and 4 bases from J, leaving 13 bases between. The germline V gene encodes CDR1 SGHNT and CDR2 YENEEA. CDR3 amino acids: CASSLEGVSPYNEQFF. CDR3 nucleotide sequence: TGTGCCAGCAGCTTAGAGGGGGTTTCCCCTTACAATGAGCAGTTCTTC. Full variable domain (rest looked up from reference TRBV11-3 and TRBJ2-1): EAGVVQSPRYKIIEKKQPVAFWCNPISGHNTLYWYLQNLGQGPELLIRYENEEAVDDSQLPKDRFSAERLKGVDSTLKIQPAELGDSAVYLCASSLEGVSPYNEQFFGPGTRLTVL.

The rearrangement links TRBV28 to TRBJ2-7; 8 bases are shared with TRBD2. Germline-derived CDR1 and CDR2 are MDHEN and SYDVKM. V dropped 8 bases and J dropped 3; count of bases not matched to a gene: 6. The length of the CDR3 is 13 residues. CDR3 residues: CASWSGSRYEQYF. CDR3 bases: TGTGCCAGCTGGAGCGGGAGCCGCTACGAGCAGTACTTC.

The chain recombines TRBV5-4 with TRBJ2-1, with 12 bases identical to TRBD2. The V gene's germline CDR1 is SGHNT and CDR2 YYREEE (reference sequence). CDR3 size: 17 residues. J gave up 1 base and V 2 bases, and 4 bases lay outside the gene matches. Here the CDR3 reads CASSFILAGGSYNEQFF. The CDR3 DNA sequence: TGTGCCAGCAGCTTCATTCTAGCGGGAGGGTCCTACAATGAGCAGTTCTTC.

The genes are TRBV19 and TRBJ2-4; the match to TRBD1 covers 7 bases. The CDR3 is 12 residues long. Germline-derived CDR1 and CDR2 are LNHDA and SQIVND (reference sequence). The trim removed 4 bases at V and 9 bases at J, leaving 3 bases unmatched. CDR3 bases: TGTGCCAGTAGTACCCGACAGGGCATTCAGTACTTC. Protein sequence: CASSTRQGIQYF.

The gene calls are TRBV15 and TRBJ1-4, with no clear D. Trimming took off 3 bases at V and 4 bases at J, with 6 bases between the two ends. CDR1 is LNHNV and CDR2 is YYDKDF in the germline V gene (reference sequence). This CDR3 contains 13 residues. The CDR3 sequence: CATSSPFNEKLFF. The CDR3 nucleotides read TGTGCCACCAGCAGTCCGTTTAATGAAAAACTGTTTTTT.

The V call is TRBV5-1, the J call TRBJ2-3; tentatively, D is TRBD1 (5 bases). The ends were cut back, 5 bases at V and 4 bases at J, with 20 bases in the middle. The CDR3 is 16 residues long. From germline, CDR1 is SGHRS and CDR2 YFSETQ. CDR3 DNA sequence: TGCGCCAGCAGTGCTCCCGGGCAGGGAAAATCAGATACGCAGTATTTT. This translates into CASSAPGQGKSDTQYF.

The genes are TRBV28 and TRBJ1-2; TRBD1 matches 9 bases. J lost 6 bases, V lost 4 bases, and 9 bases had no gene match. This CDR3 is built from 15 residues. Germline loops: CDR1 MDHEN, CDR2 SYDVKM. The CDR3 DNA sequence: TGTGCCAGCAGTTCCAGCCGACAGGGGGGAGATGGCTACACCTTC. Its protein is CASSSSRQGGDGYTF.

This chain connects TRBV5-1 to TRBJ1-2; weak D call: TRBD1 (5 bases). The CDR3 is 16 amino acids. Per germline, CDR1 SGHRS and CDR2 YFSETQ. Trimming took off 2 bases at V and 4 bases at J, with 18 bases between the two ends. The CDR3: CASSLGRQTTSYGYTF. CDR3 DNA: TGCGCCAGCAGCTTAGGTAGACAGACCACTTCCTATGGCTACACCTTC.

This clone was observed once. The rearrangement uses TRBV4-1 and TRBJ2-2, with TRBD2 matching 8 bases. There are 19 residues in the CDR3. The J segment lost 3 bases and the V segment lost 5 bases, leaving 17 bases of the junction unmatched. CDR1 and CDR2 (germline): MGHRA, YSYEKL. The CDR3 loop reads CASSTAVAGFGTHTGELFF. CDR3 coding DNA: TGCGCCAGCAGCACCGCGGTAGCGGGATTCGGGACCCACACCGGGGAGCTGTTTTTT.

This CDR3 is CASSYYSEKLFF. In DNA form, the CDR3 reads TGTGCCAGCAGTTATTATAGCGAAAAACTGTTTTTT. The genes are TRBV2 and TRBJ1-4; D is ambiguous. The CDR3 is 12 residues long. V lost 5 bases and J 8 bases, leaving 9 bases between the germline ends. Germline V gene sequence: CDR1 SNHLY, CDR2 FYNNEI.